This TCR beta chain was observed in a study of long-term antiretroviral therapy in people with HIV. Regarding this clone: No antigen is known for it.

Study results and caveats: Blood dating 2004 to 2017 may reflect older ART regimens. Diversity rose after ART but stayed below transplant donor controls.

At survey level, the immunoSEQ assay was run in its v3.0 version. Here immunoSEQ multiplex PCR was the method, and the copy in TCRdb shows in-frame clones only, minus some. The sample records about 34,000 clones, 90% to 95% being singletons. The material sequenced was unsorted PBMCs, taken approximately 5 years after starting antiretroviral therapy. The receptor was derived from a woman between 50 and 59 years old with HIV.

In DNA, the CDR3 is TGTGCCAGCAGCATAACCGGGGGAGATACGCAGTATTTT. As protein: CASSITGGDTQYF. The chain joins TRBV7-9 to TRBJ2-3, with D possibly being TRBD2 (6 bases). The CDR3 loop spans 13 amino acids. Germline lookup yields CDR1 SEHNR and CDR2 FQNEAQ (reference sequence). The germline V and J ends were trimmed by 5 bases and 5 bases, with 11 bases remaining between them. Supplemented by reference TRBV7-9 and TRBJ2-3, the full variable domain reads DTGVSQNPRHKITKRGQNVTFRCDPISEHNRLYWYRQTLGQGPEFLTYFQNEAQLEKSRLLSDRFSAERPKGSFSTLEIQRTEQGDSAMYLCASSITGGDTQYFGPGTRLTVL.